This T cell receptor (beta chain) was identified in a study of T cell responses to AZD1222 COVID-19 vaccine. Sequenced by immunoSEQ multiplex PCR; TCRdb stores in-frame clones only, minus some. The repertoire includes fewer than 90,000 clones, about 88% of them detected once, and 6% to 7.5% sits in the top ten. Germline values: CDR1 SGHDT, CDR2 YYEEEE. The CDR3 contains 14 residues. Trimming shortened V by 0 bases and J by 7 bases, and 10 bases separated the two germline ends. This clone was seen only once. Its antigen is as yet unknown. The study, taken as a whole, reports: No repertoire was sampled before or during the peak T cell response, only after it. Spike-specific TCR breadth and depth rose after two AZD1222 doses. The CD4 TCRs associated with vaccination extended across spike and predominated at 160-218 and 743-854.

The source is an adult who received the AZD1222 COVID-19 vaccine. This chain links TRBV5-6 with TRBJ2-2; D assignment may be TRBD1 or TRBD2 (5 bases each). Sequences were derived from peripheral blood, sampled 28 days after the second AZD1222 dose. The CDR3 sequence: CASSLGPGLGELFF. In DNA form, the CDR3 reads TGTGCCAGCAGCTTGGGGCCGGGGCTCGGGGAGCTGTTTTTT.